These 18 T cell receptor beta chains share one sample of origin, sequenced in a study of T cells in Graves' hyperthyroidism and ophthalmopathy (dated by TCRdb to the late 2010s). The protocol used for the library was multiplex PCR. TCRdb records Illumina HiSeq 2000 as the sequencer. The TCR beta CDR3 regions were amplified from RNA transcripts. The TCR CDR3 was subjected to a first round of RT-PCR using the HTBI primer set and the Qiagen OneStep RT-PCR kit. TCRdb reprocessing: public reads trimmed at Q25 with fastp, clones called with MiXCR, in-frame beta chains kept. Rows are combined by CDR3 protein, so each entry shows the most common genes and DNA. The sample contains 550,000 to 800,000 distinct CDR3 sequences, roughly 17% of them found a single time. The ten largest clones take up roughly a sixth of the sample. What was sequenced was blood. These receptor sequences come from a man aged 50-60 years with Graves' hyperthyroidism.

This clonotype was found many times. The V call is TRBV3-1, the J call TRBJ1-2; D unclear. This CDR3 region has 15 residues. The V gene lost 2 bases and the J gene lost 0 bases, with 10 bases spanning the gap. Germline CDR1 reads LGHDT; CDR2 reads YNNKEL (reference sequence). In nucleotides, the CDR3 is TGTGCCAGCAGCCAACAGGCCGGCCCTAACTATGGCTACACCTTC. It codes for CASSQQAGPNYGYTF.

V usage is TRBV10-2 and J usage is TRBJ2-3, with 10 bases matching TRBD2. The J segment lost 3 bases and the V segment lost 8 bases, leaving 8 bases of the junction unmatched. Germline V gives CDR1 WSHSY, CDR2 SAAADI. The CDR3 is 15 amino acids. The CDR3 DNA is TGCGCCAGCGGCGATCCGGGACTAGCGACAGATACGCAGTATTTT. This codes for CASGDPGLATDTQYF.

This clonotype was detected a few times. CDR3 sequence reads: CASKEEDGRNEQFF. CDR3 DNA: TGTGCCAGCAAGGAGGAGGATGGACGCAATGAGCAGTTCTTC. This sequence joins TRBV3-1 and TRBJ2-1, with D possibly matching TRBD2 (5 bases). Germline V CDR1 and CDR2: LGHDT, YNNKEL (reference sequence). V lost 7 bases and J 6 bases, leaving 16 bases between the germline ends. CDR3 length equals 14 residues.

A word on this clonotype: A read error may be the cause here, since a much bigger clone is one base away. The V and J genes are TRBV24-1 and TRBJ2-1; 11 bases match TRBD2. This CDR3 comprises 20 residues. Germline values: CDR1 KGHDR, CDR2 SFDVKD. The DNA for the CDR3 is TGTGCCACCAGTGATTTGACCCTAGCGGGAGGTGGGAGCTCCTACAATGAGCGGTTCTTC. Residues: CATSDLTLAGGGSSYNERFF.

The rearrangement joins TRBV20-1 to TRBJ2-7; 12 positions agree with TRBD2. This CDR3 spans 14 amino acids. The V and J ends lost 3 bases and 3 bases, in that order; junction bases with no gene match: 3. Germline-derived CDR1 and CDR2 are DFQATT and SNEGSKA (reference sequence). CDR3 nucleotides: TGCAGTGCTAGCCGACTAGCGGGAGACTACGAGCAGTACTTC. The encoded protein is CSASRLAGDYEQYF.

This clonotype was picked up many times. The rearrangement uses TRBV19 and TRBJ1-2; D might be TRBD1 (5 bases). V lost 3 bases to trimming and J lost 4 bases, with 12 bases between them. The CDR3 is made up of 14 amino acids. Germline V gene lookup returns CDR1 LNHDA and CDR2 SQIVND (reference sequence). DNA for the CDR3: TGTGCCAGTAGTATCTCAGGGCAGATCTATGGCTACACCTTC. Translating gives CASSISGQIYGYTF.

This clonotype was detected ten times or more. The CDR3 loop is CSARDLMGLHYEQYF. DNA for the CDR3: TGCAGTGCTAGAGATCTCATGGGTCTACACTACGAGCAGTACTTC. V gene TRBV20-1 combines with J gene TRBJ2-7, with unresolved D. V was clipped by 0 bases and J by 3 bases, with 15 bases between them. The CDR3 is 15 residues long. Germline V gene lookup returns CDR1 DFQATT and CDR2 SNEGSKA (reference sequence).

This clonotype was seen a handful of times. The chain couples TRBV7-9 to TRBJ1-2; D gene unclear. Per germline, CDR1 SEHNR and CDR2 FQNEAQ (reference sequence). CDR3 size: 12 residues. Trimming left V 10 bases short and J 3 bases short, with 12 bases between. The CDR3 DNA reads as TGTGCCATTCCTGCCGGATACTATGGCTACACCTTC. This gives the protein CAIPAGYYGYTF. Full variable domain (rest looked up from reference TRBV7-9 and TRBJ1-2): DTGVSQNPRHKITKRGQNVTFRCDPISEHNRLYWYRQTLGQGPEFLTYFQNEAQLEKSRLLSDRFSAERPKGSFSTLEIQRTEQGDSAMYLCAIPAGYYGYTFGSGTRLTVV.

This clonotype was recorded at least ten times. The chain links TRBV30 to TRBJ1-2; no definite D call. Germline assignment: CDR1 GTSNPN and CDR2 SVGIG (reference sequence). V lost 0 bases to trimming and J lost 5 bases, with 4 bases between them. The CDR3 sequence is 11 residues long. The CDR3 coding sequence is TGTGCCTGGAGTGTGGAGTATGGCTACACCTTC. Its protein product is CAWSVEYGYTF.

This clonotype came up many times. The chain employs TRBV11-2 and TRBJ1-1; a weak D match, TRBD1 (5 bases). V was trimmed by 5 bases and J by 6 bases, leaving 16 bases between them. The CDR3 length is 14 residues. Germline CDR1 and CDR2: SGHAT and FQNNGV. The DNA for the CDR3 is TGTGCCAGCAGCACTGCGGGGGAGGTGGCTGAAGCTTTCTTT. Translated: CASSTAGEVAEAFF. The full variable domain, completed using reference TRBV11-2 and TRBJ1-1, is EAGVAQSPRYKIIEKRQSVAFWCNPISGHATLYWYQQILGQGPKLLIQFQNNGVVDDSQLPKDRFSAERLKGVDSTLKIQPAKLEDSAVYLCASSTAGEVAEAFFGQGTRLTVV.

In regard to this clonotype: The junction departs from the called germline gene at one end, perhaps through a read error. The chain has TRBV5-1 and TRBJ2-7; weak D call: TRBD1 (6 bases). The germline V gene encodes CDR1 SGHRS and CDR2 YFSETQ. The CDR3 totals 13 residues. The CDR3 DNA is TGCGTCAGCAGCGATGAGACAGGCTACGAGCAGTACTTC. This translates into CVSSDETGYEQYF.

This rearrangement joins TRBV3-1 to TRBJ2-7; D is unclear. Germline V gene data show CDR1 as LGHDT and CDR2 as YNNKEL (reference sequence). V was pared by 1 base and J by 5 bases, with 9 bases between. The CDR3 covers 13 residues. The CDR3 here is CASSQGRSHEQYF. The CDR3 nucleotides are TGTGCCAGCAGCCAAGGACGGAGTCACGAGCAGTACTTC.

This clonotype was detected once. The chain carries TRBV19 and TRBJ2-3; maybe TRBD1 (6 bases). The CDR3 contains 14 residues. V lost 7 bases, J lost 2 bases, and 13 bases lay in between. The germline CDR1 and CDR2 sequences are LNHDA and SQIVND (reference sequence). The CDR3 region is CASTVDRDTDTQYF. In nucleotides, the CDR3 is TGTGCCAGTACAGTGGACAGAGACACAGATACGCAGTATTTT.

This CDR3 reads CASSFTGPGGGDTQYF. The CDR3 region has the DNA TGTGCCAGCAGCTTCACAGGCCCCGGCGGTGGAGATACGCAGTATTTT. J is TRBJ2-3 and V is TRBV5-8; perhaps TRBD1 as D (5 bases). V was cut by 2 bases and J by 5 bases, with 18 bases left in between. Germline V CDR1 and CDR2: SGHTS, YDEGEE. The CDR3 contains 16 residues. Combining the CDR3 with reference TRBV5-8 and TRBJ2-3 gives the whole variable domain EAGVTQSPTHLIKTRGQQATLRCSPISGHTSVYWYQQALGLGLQFLLWYDEGEERNRGNFPPRFSGRQFPNYSSELNVNALELEDSALYLCASSFTGPGGGDTQYFGPGTRLTVL.

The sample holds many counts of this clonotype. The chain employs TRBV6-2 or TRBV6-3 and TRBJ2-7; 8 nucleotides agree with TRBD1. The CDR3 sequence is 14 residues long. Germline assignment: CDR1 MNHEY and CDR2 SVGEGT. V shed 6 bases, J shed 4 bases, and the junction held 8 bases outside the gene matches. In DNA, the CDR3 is TGTGCCAGCAGAAAGGGGCAGGGGGCTTACGAGCAGTACTTC. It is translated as CASRKGQGAYEQYF.

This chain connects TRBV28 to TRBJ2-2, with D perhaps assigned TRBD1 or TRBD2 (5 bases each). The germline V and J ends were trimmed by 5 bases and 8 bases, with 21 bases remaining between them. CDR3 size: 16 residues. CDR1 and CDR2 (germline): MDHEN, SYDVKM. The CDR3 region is CASSNQGSLGGGELFF. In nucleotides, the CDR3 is TGTGCCAGCAGTAATCAGGGCTCTCTTGGGGGTGGGGAGCTGTTTTTT.

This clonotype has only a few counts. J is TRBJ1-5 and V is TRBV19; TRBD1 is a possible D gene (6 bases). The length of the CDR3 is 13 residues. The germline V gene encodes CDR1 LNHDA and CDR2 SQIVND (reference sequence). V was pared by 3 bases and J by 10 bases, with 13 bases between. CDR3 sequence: CASSINRGGPQHF. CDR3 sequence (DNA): TGTGCCAGTAGTATTAATAGGGGGGGACCCCAGCATTTT.

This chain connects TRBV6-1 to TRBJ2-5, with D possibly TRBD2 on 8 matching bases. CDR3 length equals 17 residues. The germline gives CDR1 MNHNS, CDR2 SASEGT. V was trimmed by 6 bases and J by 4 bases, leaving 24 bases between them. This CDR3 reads CASRHRGSSGSPETQYF. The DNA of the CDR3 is TGTGCCAGCAGACACAGGGGATCCAGCGGGAGCCCAGAGACCCAGTACTTC.